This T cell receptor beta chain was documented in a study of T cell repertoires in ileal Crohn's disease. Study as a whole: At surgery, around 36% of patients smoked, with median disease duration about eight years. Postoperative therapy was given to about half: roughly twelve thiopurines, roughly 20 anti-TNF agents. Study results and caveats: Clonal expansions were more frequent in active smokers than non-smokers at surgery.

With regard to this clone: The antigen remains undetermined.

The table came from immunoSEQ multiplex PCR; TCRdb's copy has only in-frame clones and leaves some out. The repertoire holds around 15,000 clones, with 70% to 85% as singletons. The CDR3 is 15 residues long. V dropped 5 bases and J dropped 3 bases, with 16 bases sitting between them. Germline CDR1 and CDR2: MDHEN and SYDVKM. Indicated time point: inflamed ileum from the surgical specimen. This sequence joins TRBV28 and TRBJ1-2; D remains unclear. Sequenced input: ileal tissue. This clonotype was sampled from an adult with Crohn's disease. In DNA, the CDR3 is TGTGCCAGCAGTGTCGTTTCGGGGTTTGACTATGGCTACACCTTC. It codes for CASSVVSGFDYGYTF.